This T cell receptor beta chain was recovered during a study of shared clonotypes between healthy human individuals. Study-level background: Three plates were used per donor for CD4 naive, three for CD4 memory, two for CD8 naive and one for CD8 memory. Notes on the study in general: A handful of donors showed sharing of approximately 5% of naive CD4 clonotypes. Clonotypes shared by all four sorted-subset donors had higher generation probabilities than non-shared clonotypes.

V lost 8 bases and J lost 4, with 9 bases in between. Germline-derived CDR1 and CDR2 are SNHLY and FYNNEI. This CDR3 has 11 residues. With regard to this clone: What it binds is unknown.

Method: immunoSEQ multiplex PCR; TCRdb's copy keeps in-frame clones and lacks some. In the table there are roughly 1,800,000 clones, about 94% of which are singletons. The naive CD8 population came from CD45RO-negative cells selected for CCR7, without terminally differentiated effector memory CD45RA+ cells. The specimen was naive CD8+ T cells sorted from blood. The chain couples TRBV2 to TRBJ2-7; D ambiguous. This sequence originates from a man between 18 and 29 years old in good health. CDR3 sequence reads: CASVDGYEQYF. As DNA, the CDR3 is TGTGCCAGCGTGGACGGATACGAGCAGTACTTC.